Below, 15 T cell receptor beta chains from the same sample are listed, as sequenced in a study of T cell repertoires in cytomegalovirus infection. TCRdb reanalysed the reads using MiXCR and keeps one entry per CDR3 protein. Of approximately 990,000 distinct CDR3 sequences in the sample, less than 35% were seen once. No antigens are known for them. The starting material was cultured CD8+ T cells from PBMCs, obtained from culture after CMV antigen stimulation. The receptors originated from a human donor in good health (CMV status not recorded). Some clones in this sample may be carry-over from other donors' samples.

This clonotype was counted between two and nine times. This chain joins TRBV20-1 and TRBJ2-3, with 8 positions matching TRBD2. J was trimmed by 6 bases and V by 8 bases; bases with no gene match: 10. The CDR3 has 13 residues. Germline V gene lookup returns CDR1 DFQATT and CDR2 SNEGSKA (reference sequence). The CDR3 nucleotides are TGCAGTCAGGGACTAGTACGTCCGGATACGCAGTATTTT. It yields the protein CSQGLVRPDTQYF.

This clonotype has a handful of counts. The chain couples TRBV6-1 to TRBJ2-7, with D uncertain. Germline V gene data show CDR1 as MNHNS and CDR2 as SASEGT. V gave up 5 bases and J gave up 6 bases, with 14 bases separating them. This CDR3 region has 13 residues. Here the CDR3 DNA reads TGTGCCAGCAGTAACCAGCCAGGCGGCGAGCAGTACTTC. Translation gives CASSNQPGGEQYF.

The rearrangement joins TRBV4-1 to TRBJ2-1; perhaps TRBD2 as D (6 bases). Germline CDR1 is MGHRA and CDR2 is YSYEKL. CDR3 length: 15 residues. The V end lost 1 base, the J end lost 8 bases, and 15 bases lay between the germline ends. The CDR3 sequence is CASSQGRGDMDEQFF. For the CDR3, the DNA is TGCGCCAGCAGCCAAGGGCGGGGAGATATGGATGAGCAGTTCTTC.

The chain carries TRBV4-1 and TRBJ2-3; a possible D gene is TRBD2 (5 bases). Germline V lookup: CDR1 MGHRA, CDR2 YSYEKL. The V end was cut by 0 bases, the J end by 3 bases, with 10 bases between. The CDR3 covers 15 residues. Here the CDR3 reads CASSQEDPGTDTQYF. The CDR3 nucleotides are TGCGCCAGCAGCCAAGAAGATCCGGGGACAGATACGCAGTATTTT.

The CDR3 bases are TGCAGCGTTGAAGACAGCGGATGGGACAATGAGCAGTTCTTC. Amino acids: CSVEDSGWDNEQFF. The genes are TRBV29-1 and TRBJ2-1, with D possibly matching TRBD2 (5 bases). The CDR3 extends over 14 amino acids. Trimming stripped 0 bases from V and 5 bases from J, with 11 bases between. Germline CDR1 SQVTM, CDR2 ANQGSEA.

This clonotype was counted between two and nine times. The V gene is TRBV7-9, the J gene TRBJ2-7, with D possibly matching TRBD1 (6 bases). Per germline, CDR1 SEHNR and CDR2 FQNEAQ (reference sequence). Trimming left V 5 bases short and J 3 bases short, with 14 bases between. This CDR3 has 14 residues. For the CDR3, the DNA is TGTGCCAGCAGCCCGAGAGGGGACATCTACGAGCAGTACTTC. This translates into CASSPRGDIYEQYF.

This clonotype appeared many times. V usage is TRBV5-5 and J usage is TRBJ1-5; 10 bases match TRBD1. Germline loops: CDR1 SGHKS, CDR2 YYEKEE (reference sequence). This CDR3 spans 15 amino acids. V was pared by 7 bases and J by 2 bases, with 6 bases of the junction left unmatched. The CDR3 is CASGAGTGGNQPQHF. Here the CDR3 DNA reads TGTGCCAGCGGGGCCGGGACAGGGGGCAATCAGCCCCAGCATTTT.

V and J are TRBV12-3 or TRBV12-4 and TRBJ2-5; a weak D match, TRBD1 (6 bases). Deletions cut 1 base from V and 2 bases from J, with 11 bases between. The CDR3 runs to 15 residues. The CDR3 spells CASSLGAGDQETQYF. The CDR3 nucleotides are TGTGCCAGCAGTTTAGGGGCAGGGGATCAAGAGACCCAGTACTTC.

Concerning this clonotype: One end of the junction is discordant with germline, which a read error may explain. The rearrangement uses TRBV4-1 and TRBJ2-2, with D perhaps matching TRBD2 (5 bases). CDR3 length: 15 residues. Germline-derived CDR1 and CDR2 are MGHRA and YSYEKL. The CDR3 region is CASSPGLGNTGELFF. CDR3 nucleotide sequence: TGTGCCAGCAGCCCGGGGTTGGGGAACACCGGGGAGCTGTTTTTT.

Remarks on this clonotype: No conserved phenylalanine or tryptophan is present at the end of the CDR3, so a read error is the likely explanation. This sequence joins TRBV28 and TRBJ2-4; D perhaps matches TRBD2 (5 bases). In germline, CDR1 is MDHEN, CDR2 SYDVKM. The CDR3 spans 17 residues. The V end lost 6 bases, the J end lost 5 bases, and 23 bases lay between the germline ends. CDR3 protein: CASSSIPGPWEQNIQYY. The CDR3 DNA sequence: TGTGCCAGCAGCAGCATACCGGGTCCCTGGGAGCAAAACATTCAGTACTAC.

The chain uses TRBV10-3 and TRBJ2-5; 8 positions agree with TRBD1. This CDR3 is built from 15 residues. The germline gives CDR1 ENHRY, CDR2 SYGVKD. Losses at the gene ends were 0 bases for V and 5 bases for J; bases not matched to a gene: 5. In nucleotides, the CDR3 is TGTGCCATCAGTGAGTCTGTAGCAGGGGGCGAGACCCAGTACTTC. Amino acid sequence: CAISESVAGGETQYF.

This clonotype appeared a few times. The chain couples TRBV6-5 to TRBJ2-3; D may be TRBD1 (6 bases). The CDR3 has 15 residues. Germline lookup yields CDR1 MNHEY and CDR2 SVGAGI. The V gene lost 0 bases and the J gene lost 6 bases, with 13 bases spanning the gap. The CDR3 protein is CASSYSWLRGDTQYF. The CDR3 nucleotides are TGTGCCAGCAGTTACTCGTGGCTCAGGGGCGATACGCAGTATTTT.

In this sample, this clonotype turned up many times. This rearrangement joins TRBV7-3 to TRBJ1-1; D possibly corresponds to TRBD1 (6 bases). V lost 5 bases, J lost 8 bases, and 21 bases lay in between. Germline-derived CDR1 and CDR2 are SGHTA and FQGTGA. The CDR3 loop spans 15 amino acids. CDR3 in DNA: TGTGCCAGCAGCCCCCAAGGGGGGCGCGGGGCCGAAGCTTTCTTT. It codes for CASSPQGGRGAEAFF.

For this clonotype: At one boundary the junction diverges from the germline segment, which might be a read error. The chain couples TRBV7-9 to TRBJ1-1; no clear D. This CDR3 is built from 12 residues. CDR1 SEHNR and CDR2 FQNEAQ come from the germline V gene (reference sequence). DNA of the CDR3: TGTGTCAGCAGCTTAGAAGAACCTTTGGCTTTCTTT. As protein: CVSSLEEPLAFF.

This clonotype appeared many times. This rearrangement joins TRBV12-3 or TRBV12-4 to TRBJ1-1; the D is unclear. Trimming stripped 5 bases from V and 3 bases from J, with 13 bases between. The CDR3 loop spans 14 amino acids. The DNA for the CDR3 is TGTGCCAGCAGTCCTTCTGGAGTTGACACTGAAGCTTTCTTT. Its translation: CASSPSGVDTEAFF.